These 10 T cell receptor beta chains originate from one sample sequenced in a study of T cells in Graves' hyperthyroidism and ophthalmopathy. RNA transcripts provided the source from which TCR beta CDR3 regions were amplified. HTBI primers were used for first-round RT-PCR of the TCR CDR3. TCRdb processed the multiplex PCR reads anew with MiXCR; each CDR3 protein has one entry. The table has around 520,000 distinct CDR3 sequences, around 24% seen once. The sequenced sample consisted of blood. These receptors all stem from a woman younger than 45 with Graves' ophthalmopathy.

This chain connects TRBV29-1 to TRBJ2-7; the D is unclear. The germline V gene has CDR1 SQVTM and CDR2 ANQGSEA. This CDR3 region has 11 residues. Trimming cost V 7 bases and J 2 bases, with 9 bases left between them. This chain's CDR3 is CSALLAYEQYF. The DNA for the CDR3 is TGCAGCGCCCTGTTGGCCTACGAGCAGTACTTC.

This clonotype occurred many times. This chain links TRBV19 with TRBJ2-5; D gene uncertain. The CDR3 spans 14 residues. Deletions cut 3 bases from V and 1 base from J, with 9 bases between. Germline loops: CDR1 LNHDA, CDR2 SQIVND (reference sequence). CDR3: CASSINPLQETQYF. CDR3 DNA: TGTGCCAGTAGTATTAACCCGCTCCAAGAGACCCAGTACTTC.

This clonotype showed up many times. This chain joins TRBV5-1 and TRBJ1-1; no clear D gene. Germline V lookup: CDR1 SGHRS, CDR2 YFSETQ. Between the trimmed V and J ends, which lost 0 bases and 3 bases, there was a span of 6 bases. The length of the CDR3 is 13 residues. The CDR3 reads CASSLVADTEAFF. CDR3 DNA: TGCGCCAGCAGCTTGGTGGCAGACACTGAAGCTTTCTTT.

The chain links TRBV20-1 to TRBJ2-7; unclear D gene. V gave up 1 base and J gave up 7 bases, with 14 bases separating them. Germline lookup yields CDR1 DFQATT and CDR2 SNEGSKA (reference sequence). The CDR3 runs 13 residues. DNA of the CDR3: TGCAGTGCTAGAGGGGTAGGACCGGAAGAGCAGTACTTC. As protein: CSARGVGPEEQYF.

In this sample, this clonotype turned up many times. This sequence joins TRBV29-1 and TRBJ2-5; 11 bases align to TRBD2. Unmatched junction bases numbered 3, after V lost 3 bases and J lost 3 bases. Germline V gene sequence: CDR1 SQVTM, CDR2 ANQGSEA. The CDR3 loop spans 14 amino acids. The CDR3, as DNA: TGCAGCGTTGATTCGGGACTAGCGGAAGAGACCCAGTACTTC. Protein product: CSVDSGLAEETQYF. The variable domain in full, with the rest retrieved from reference TRBV29-1 and TRBJ2-5, is SAVISQKPSRDICQRGTSLTIQCQVDSQVTMMFWYRQQPGQSLTLIATANQGSEATYESGFVIDKFPISRPNLTFSTLTVSNMSPEDSSIYLCSVDSGLAEETQYFGPGTRLLVL.

The chain carries TRBV20-1 and TRBJ2-7; D ambiguous. CDR1 is DFQATT and CDR2 is SNEGSKA in the germline V gene (reference sequence). V was trimmed by 3 bases and J by 5 bases, leaving 8 bases between them. This CDR3 is 11 amino acids long. This chain's CDR3 is CSASFSHEQYF. CDR3 coding DNA: TGCAGTGCTAGTTTTTCCCACGAGCAGTACTTC.

This clonotype was observed at least ten times. This sequence joins TRBV20-1 and TRBJ2-7; 8 bases fit TRBD1. The CDR3 has 12 residues. The ends lost 8 bases at V and 5 bases at J; junction bases unmatched: 8. The V gene's germline CDR1 is DFQATT and CDR2 SNEGSKA (reference sequence). In DNA form, the CDR3 reads TGCAGTACCCCGGACAGGGCGGACGAGCAGTACTTC. Translated, it gives CSTPDRADEQYF.

This clonotype was picked up a small number of times. The chain links TRBV7-6 to TRBJ2-7, with 7 bases identical to TRBD2. Germline assignment: CDR1 SGHVS and CDR2 FNYEAQ. The CDR3 runs to 16 residues. The V gene end was trimmed by 3 bases and the J gene end by 2 bases; junction bases not matched to a gene: 10. The DNA for the CDR3 is TGTGCCAGCAGCTTGGGGGGGGGGACCCCACCCTACGAGCAGTACTTC. As protein: CASSLGGGTPPYEQYF.

This clonotype appeared many times. This chain joins TRBV2 and TRBJ2-7; 8 nucleotides match TRBD1. V shed 8 bases, J shed 2 bases, and the junction held 5 bases outside the gene matches. This CDR3 spans 13 amino acids. The V gene's germline CDR1 is SNHLY and CDR2 FYNNEI. In nucleotides, the CDR3 is TGTGCCAGCGAGGGACAGGAACCCTACGAGCAGTACTTC. This sequence encodes CASEGQEPYEQYF.

This clonotype was seen repeatedly, ten times or more. This chain's CDR3 is CASSLGGALGEAYEQYF. The CDR3, as DNA: TGTGCCAGCAGTTTAGGTGGGGCCCTCGGGGAAGCCTACGAGCAGTACTTC. The rearrangement links TRBV28 to TRBJ2-7, with D perhaps being TRBD1 or TRBD2 (5 bases each). The CDR3 has 17 residues. The V gene lost 2 bases and the J gene lost 2 bases, with 19 bases spanning the gap. The germline CDR1 and CDR2 sequences are MDHEN and SYDVKM.